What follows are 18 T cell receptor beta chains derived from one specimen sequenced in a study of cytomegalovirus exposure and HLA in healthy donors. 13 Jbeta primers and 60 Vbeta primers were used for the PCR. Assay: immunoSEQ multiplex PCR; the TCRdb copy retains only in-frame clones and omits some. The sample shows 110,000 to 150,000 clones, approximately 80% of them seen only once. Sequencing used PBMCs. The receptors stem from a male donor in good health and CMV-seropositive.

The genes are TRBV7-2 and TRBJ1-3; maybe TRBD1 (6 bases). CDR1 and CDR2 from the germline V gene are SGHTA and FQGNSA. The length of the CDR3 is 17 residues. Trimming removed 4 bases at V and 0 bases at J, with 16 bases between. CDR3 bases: TGTGCCAGCAGCTCCCCATGGGGGCGGCTCTCTGGAAACACCATATATTTT. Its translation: CASSSPWGRLSGNTIYF.

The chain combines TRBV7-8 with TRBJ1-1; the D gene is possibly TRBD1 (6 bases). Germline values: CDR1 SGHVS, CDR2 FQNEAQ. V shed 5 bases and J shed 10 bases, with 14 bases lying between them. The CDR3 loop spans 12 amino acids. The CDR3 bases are TGTGCCAGCAGCAAAGAACCCAGGGGAGCTTTCTTT. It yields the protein CASSKEPRGAFF.

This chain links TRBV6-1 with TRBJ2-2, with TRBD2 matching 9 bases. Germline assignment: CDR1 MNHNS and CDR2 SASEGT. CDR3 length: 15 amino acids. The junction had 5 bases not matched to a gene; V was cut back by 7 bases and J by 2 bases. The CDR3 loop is CASILSGGNTGELFF. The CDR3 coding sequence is TGTGCCAGCATACTTAGCGGGGGTAACACCGGGGAGCTGTTTTTT.

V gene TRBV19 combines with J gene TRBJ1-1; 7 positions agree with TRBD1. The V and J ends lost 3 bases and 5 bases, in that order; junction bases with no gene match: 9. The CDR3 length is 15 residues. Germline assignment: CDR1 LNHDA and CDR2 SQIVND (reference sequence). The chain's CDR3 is CASSMLQGVGTEAFF. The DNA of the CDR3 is TGTGCCAGTAGTATGCTCCAGGGGGTGGGGACTGAAGCTTTCTTT.

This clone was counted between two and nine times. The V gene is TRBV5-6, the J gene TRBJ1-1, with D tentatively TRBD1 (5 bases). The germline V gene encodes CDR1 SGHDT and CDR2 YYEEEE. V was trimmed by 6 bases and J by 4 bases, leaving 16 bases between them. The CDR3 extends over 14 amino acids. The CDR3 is CASTWWGGATEAFF. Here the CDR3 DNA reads TGTGCCAGCACCTGGTGGGGGGGAGCCACTGAAGCTTTCTTT.

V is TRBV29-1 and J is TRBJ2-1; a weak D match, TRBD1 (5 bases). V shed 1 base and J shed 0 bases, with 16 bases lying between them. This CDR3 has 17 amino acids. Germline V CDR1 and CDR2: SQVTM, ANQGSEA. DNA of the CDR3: TGCAGCGTTGAAGGTTTCGGACACCAGAGCTCCTACAATGAGCAGTTCTTC. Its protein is CSVEGFGHQSSYNEQFF.

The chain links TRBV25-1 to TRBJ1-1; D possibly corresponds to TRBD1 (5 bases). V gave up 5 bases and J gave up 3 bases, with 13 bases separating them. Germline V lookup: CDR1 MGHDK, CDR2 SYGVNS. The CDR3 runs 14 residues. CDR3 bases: TGTGCCAGCAGTCCGACAGCTGGGGACACTGAAGCTTTCTTT. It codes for CASSPTAGDTEAFF. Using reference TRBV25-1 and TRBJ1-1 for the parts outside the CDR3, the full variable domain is EADIYQTPRYLVIGTGKKITLECSQTMGHDKMYWYQQDPGMELHLIHYSYGVNSTEKGDLSSESTVSRIRTEHFPLTLESARPSHTSQYLCASSPTAGDTEAFFGQGTRLTVV.

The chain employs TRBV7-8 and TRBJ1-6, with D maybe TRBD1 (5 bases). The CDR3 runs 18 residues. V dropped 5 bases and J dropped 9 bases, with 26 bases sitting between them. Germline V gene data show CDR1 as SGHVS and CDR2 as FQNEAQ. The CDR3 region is CASSHPSGGLGVGSPLHF. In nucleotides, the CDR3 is TGTGCCAGCAGCCACCCATCTGGTGGGCTAGGGGTAGGTTCACCCCTCCACTTT.

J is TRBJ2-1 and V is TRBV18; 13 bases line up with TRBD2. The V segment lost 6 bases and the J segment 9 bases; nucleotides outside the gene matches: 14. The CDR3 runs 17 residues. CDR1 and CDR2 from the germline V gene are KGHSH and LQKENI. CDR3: CASSPKHGTSGIIEQFF. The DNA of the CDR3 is TGTGCCAGCTCTCCAAAGCACGGGACTAGCGGGATTATTGAGCAGTTCTTC.

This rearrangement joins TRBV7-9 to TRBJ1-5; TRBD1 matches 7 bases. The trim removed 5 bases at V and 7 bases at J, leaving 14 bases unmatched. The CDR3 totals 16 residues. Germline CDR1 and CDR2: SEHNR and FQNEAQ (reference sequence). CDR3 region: CASSPGPPGGYQPQHF. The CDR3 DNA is TGTGCCAGCAGCCCCGGGCCTCCAGGGGGATACCAGCCCCAGCATTTT.

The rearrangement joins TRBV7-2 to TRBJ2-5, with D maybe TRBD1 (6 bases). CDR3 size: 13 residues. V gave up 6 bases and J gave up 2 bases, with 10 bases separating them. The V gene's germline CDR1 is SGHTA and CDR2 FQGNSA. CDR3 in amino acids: CASSFRGQETQYF. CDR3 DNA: TGTGCCAGCAGTTTTAGGGGGCAAGAGACCCAGTACTTC.

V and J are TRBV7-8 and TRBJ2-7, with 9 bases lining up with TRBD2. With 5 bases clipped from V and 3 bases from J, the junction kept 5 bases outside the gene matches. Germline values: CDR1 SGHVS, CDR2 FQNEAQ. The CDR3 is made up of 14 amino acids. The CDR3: CASSGPTSGYEQYF. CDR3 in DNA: TGTGCCAGCAGCGGGCCGACTAGCGGCTACGAGCAGTACTTC. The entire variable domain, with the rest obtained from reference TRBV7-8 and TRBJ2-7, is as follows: GAGVSQSPRYKVAKRGQDVALRCDPISGHVSLFWYQQALGQGPEFLTYFQNEAQLDKSGLPSDRFFAERPEGSVSTLKIQRTQQEDSAVYLCASSGPTSGYEQYFGPGTRLTVT.

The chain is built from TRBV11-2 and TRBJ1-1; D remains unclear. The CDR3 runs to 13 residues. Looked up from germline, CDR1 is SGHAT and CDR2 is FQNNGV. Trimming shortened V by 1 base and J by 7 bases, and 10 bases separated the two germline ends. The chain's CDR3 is CASSLVGEGEAFF. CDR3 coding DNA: TGTGCCAGCAGCTTAGTCGGGGAGGGTGAAGCTTTCTTT.

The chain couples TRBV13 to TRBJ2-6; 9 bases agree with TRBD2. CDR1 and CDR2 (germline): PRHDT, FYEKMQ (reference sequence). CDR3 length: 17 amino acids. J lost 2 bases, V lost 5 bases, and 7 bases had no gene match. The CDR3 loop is CASSIRPSGTGANVLTF. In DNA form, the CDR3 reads TGTGCCAGCAGCATCAGACCTAGCGGGACTGGGGCCAACGTCCTGACTTTC.

This chain's CDR3 is CASSPGTSGFSYEQYF. CDR3 coding DNA: TGTGCCAGCAGCCCCGGGACTAGCGGGTTCTCCTACGAGCAGTACTTC. The chain couples TRBV11-2 to TRBJ2-7; the match to TRBD2 covers 12 bases. The germline gives CDR1 SGHAT, CDR2 FQNNGV. The CDR3 runs 16 residues. Germline trimming cut 5 bases from V and 0 bases from J; bases unmatched to any gene: 5.

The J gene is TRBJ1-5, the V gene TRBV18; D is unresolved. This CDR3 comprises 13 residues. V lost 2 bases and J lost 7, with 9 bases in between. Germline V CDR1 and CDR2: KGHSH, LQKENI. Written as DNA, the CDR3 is TGTGCCAGCTCACCAGCAGAACACCAGCCCCAGCATTTT. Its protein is CASSPAEHQPQHF.

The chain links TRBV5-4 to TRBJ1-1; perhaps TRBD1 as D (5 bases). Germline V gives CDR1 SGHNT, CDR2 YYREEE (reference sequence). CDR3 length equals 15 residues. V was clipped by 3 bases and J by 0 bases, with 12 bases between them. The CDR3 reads CASSSRQGMNTEAFF. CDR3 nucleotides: TGTGCCAGCAGCTCGAGGCAGGGAATGAACACTGAAGCTTTCTTT.

This CDR3 is CASSGGGISEQYF. DNA of the CDR3: TGTGCCAGCAGTGGGGGGGGTATCAGCGAGCAGTACTTC. The gene calls are TRBV6-5 and TRBJ2-7; 7 bases agree with TRBD2. The CDR3 has 13 residues. Germline trimming cut 5 bases from V and 6 bases from J; bases unmatched to any gene: 7. The germline V gene encodes CDR1 MNHEY and CDR2 SVGAGI.